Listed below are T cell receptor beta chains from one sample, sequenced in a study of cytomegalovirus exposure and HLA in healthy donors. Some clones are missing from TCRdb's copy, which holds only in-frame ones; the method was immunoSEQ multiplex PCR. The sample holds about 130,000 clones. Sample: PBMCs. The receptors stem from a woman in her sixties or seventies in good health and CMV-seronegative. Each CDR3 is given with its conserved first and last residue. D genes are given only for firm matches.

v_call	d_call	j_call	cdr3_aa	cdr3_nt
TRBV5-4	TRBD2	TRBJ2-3	CASSNAITSGSSDTQYF	TGTGCCAGCAGCAACGCCATAACTAGCGGGAGTTCAGATACGCAGTATTTT
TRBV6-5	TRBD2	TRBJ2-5	CASSYSPGLGEETQYF	TGTGCCAGCAGTTACTCGCCGGGACTAGGGGAAGAGACCCAGTACTTC
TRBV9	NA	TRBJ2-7	CASSVGPGLSYEQYF	TGTGCCAGCAGCGTAGGGCCAGGGCTTTCCTACGAGCAGTACTTC
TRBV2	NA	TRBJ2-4	CASSVWEAKNIQYF	TGTGCCAGCAGTGTGTGGGAGGCCAAAAACATTCAGTACTTC
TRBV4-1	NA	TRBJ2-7	CASSPEAPGAYEQYF	TGCGCCAGCAGCCCCGAGGCACCCGGTGCCTACGAGCAGTACTTC
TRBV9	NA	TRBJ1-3	CASSVRSSHRDTIYF	TGTGCCAGCAGCGTTCGGTCCTCCCACCGAGACACCATATATTTT
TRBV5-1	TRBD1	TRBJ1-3	CASSLTGTASGNTIYF	TGCGCCAGCAGCCTTACCGGGACAGCCTCTGGAAACACCATATATTTT
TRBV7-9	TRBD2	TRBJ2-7	CASSLASGLYEQYF	TGTGCCAGCAGCTTGGCTAGCGGGCTCTACGAGCAGTACTTC
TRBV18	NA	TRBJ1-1	CASSPRVENTEAFF	TGTGCCAGCTCACCTCGGGTTGAGAACACTGAAGCTTTCTTT
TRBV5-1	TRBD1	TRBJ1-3	CASSLSQGASTGNTIYF	TGCGCCAGCAGCTTGTCCCAGGGGGCGTCGACTGGAAACACCATATATTTT
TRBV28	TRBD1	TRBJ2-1	CASSPSTGTGVNEQFF	TGTGCCAGCAGTCCATCCACCGGGACAGGGGTCAATGAGCAGTTCTTC
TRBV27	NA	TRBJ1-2	CASSLSRIANYGYTF	TGTGCCAGCAGTTTATCGAGAATTGCTAACTATGGCTACACCTTC
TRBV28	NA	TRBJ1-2	CASSMHRVAGGYTF	TGTGCCAGCAGCATGCACAGGGTGGCAGGGGGCTACACCTTC
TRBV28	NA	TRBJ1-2	CASSWRWGGYTF	TGTGCCAGCTCGTGGCGTTGGGGCGGCTACACCTTC
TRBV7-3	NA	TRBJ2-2	CASSPRSGELFF	TGTGCCAGCAGCCCACGTAGCGGGGAGCTGTTTTTT
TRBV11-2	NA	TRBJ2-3	CASSLDYRSTDTQYF	TGTGCCAGCAGCTTAGACTACAGGTCCACAGATACGCAGTATTTT
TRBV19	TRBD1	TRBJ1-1	CASSIDRGTEAFF	TGTGCCAGTAGTATCGACAGGGGCACTGAAGCTTTCTTT
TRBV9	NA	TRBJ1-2	CASSVEEQPNYGYTF	TGTGCCAGCAGCGTAGAGGAACAGCCGAACTATGGCTACACCTTC
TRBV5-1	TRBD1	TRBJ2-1	CASSADLTGDGRYNEQFF	TGCGCCAGCAGCGCAGATCTGACAGGGGATGGGCGCTACAATGAGCAGTTCTTC
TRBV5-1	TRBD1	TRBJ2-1	CASSLDRGNEQFF	TGCGCCAGCAGCTTGGACAGGGGAAATGAGCAGTTCTTC
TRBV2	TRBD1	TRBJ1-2	CASSGQGAGYGYTF	TGTGCCAGCAGTGGACAGGGGGCTGGCTATGGCTACACCTTC
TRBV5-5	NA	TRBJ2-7	CASSLSPGEGEQYF	TGTGCCAGCAGCTTGTCACCAGGGGAGGGAGAGCAGTACTTC
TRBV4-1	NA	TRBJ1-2	CASSPQRGDYGYTF	TGCGCCAGCAGCCCACAACGGGGGGACTATGGCTACACCTTC
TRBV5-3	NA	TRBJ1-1	CARSLGGLGAEAFF	TGTGCCAGAAGCTTGGGGGGCTTAGGGGCTGAAGCTTTCTTT
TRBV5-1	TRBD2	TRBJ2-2	CASSATSGRLTGELFF	TGCGCCAGCAGCGCGACTAGCGGGAGGCTCACCGGGGAGCTGTTTTTT
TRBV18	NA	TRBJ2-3	CASSRQTGTDTQYF	TGTGCCAGCTCTCGACAGACTGGCACAGATACGCAGTATTTT
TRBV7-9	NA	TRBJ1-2	CASSHTRLHGYTF	TGTGCCAGCAGCCATACGAGGCTTCATGGCTACACCTTC
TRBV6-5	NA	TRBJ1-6	CASSSGVRGNSPLHF	TGTGCCAGCAGTTCGGGGGTCCGAGGGAATTCACCCCTCCACTTT
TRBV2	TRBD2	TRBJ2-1	CASRGRLAGRTMSSYNEQFF	TGTGCCAGCAGGGGGAGACTAGCGGGGAGAACCATGAGCTCCTACAATGAGCAGTTCTTC
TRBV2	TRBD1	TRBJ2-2	CASSEEEPGQGVTGELFF	TGTGCCAGCAGTGAAGAAGAGCCGGGACAGGGAGTCACCGGGGAGCTGTTTTTT
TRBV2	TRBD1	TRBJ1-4	CASSPGTGFNEKLFF	TGTGCCAGCAGCCCCGGGACAGGGTTTAATGAAAAACTGTTTTTT
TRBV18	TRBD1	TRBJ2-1	CASSPPGGAYNEQFF	TGTGCCAGCTCACCTCCAGGGGGCGCCTACAATGAGCAGTTCTTC